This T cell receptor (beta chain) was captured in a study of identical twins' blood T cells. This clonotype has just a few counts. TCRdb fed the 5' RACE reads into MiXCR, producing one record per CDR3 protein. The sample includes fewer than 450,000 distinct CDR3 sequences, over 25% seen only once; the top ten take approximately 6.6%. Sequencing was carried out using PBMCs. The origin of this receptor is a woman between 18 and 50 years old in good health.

Here the CDR3 reads CASSEEGLYNEQFF. Written as DNA, the CDR3 is TGCGCCAGCAGCGAGGAGGGACTTTACAATGAGCAGTTCTTC. This chain links TRBV5-1 with TRBJ2-1; maybe TRBD2 (6 bases). CDR1 and CDR2 from the germline V gene are SGHRS and YFSETQ. This CDR3 is 14 amino acids long. V lost 4 bases, J lost 4 bases, and 12 bases lay in between.